Sequencing of this T cell receptor (beta chain) was carried out in a study of OX40 agonist ivuxolimab in advanced cancers. Overall study: At 82.7% male, the cohort had a mean age of approximately 64 years, ranging from about 20 to 79. A partial response was reached by three patients: one with hepatocellular carcinoma and two with cutaneous melanoma.

TCRdb's table, derived via immunoSEQ multiplex PCR, lists solely in-frame clones and lacks some. The data show 80,000 or so clones, roughly 88% seen once. This sequence was found in an adult with an advanced solid tumor such as melanoma, head and neck, liver or kidney cancer. The source was CD4+ or CD8+ T cells sorted from blood, collected in a trial of the OX40 agonist ivuxolimab.

The CDR3 region is CASSGTRDNQETQYF. DNA for the CDR3: TGCGCCAGCAGTGGGACACGGGACAACCAAGAGACCCAGTACTTC. V gene TRBV10-1 combines with J gene TRBJ2-5; perhaps TRBD1 as D (6 bases). Germline values: CDR1 WNHNN, CDR2 SYGVQD (reference sequence). CDR3 length: 15 residues. V was cut by 4 bases and J by 0 bases, with 12 bases left in between.